The clone carrying this T cell receptor beta chain was counted once. No antigen is known for it. The source of the sample is a study of T cell responses to AZD1222 COVID-19 vaccine. V lost 5 bases and J 1 base, leaving 11 bases between the germline ends. CDR1 is SGHTA, CDR2 FQGTGA, per germline. The CDR3 has 14 residues. Method: immunoSEQ multiplex PCR; TCRdb's copy keeps in-frame clones and lacks some. The sample lists 150,000 or so clones; 75% to 90% were seen once. Study findings and constraints: Nearly half of the spike-specific TCRs reportedly recognize variant regions that carry no mutations.

The rearrangement joins TRBV7-3 to TRBJ2-5; D uncertain. The input for sequencing was peripheral blood, taken after recovery from COVID-19. This sequence was found in an adult who had recovered from COVID-19. CDR3 region: CASSPTGPQETQYF. The CDR3 coding sequence is TGTGCCAGCAGCCCCACCGGGCCCCAAGAGACCCAGTACTTC. Looking up the rest from reference TRBV7-3 and TRBJ2-5 gives the full variable domain: GAGVSQTPSNKVTEKGKYVELRCDPISGHTALYWYRQSLGQGPEFLIYFQGTGAADDSGLPNDRFFAVRPEGSVSTLKIQRTERGDSAVYLCASSPTGPQETQYFGPGTRLLVL.